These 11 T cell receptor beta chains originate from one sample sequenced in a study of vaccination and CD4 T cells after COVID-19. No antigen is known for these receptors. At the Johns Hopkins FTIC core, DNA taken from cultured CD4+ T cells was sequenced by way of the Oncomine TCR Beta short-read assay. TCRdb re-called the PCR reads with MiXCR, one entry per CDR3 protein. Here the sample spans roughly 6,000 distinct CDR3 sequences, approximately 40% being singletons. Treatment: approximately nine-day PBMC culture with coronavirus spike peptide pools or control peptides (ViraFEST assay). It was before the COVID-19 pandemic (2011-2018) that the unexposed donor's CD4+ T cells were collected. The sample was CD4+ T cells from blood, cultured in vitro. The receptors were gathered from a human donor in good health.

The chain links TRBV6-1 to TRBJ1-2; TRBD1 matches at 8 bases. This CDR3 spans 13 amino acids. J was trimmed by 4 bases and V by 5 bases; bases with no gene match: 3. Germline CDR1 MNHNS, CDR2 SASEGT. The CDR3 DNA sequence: TGTGCCAGCAGTAACAGGGGGACCTATGGCTACACCTTC. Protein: CASSNRGTYGYTF.

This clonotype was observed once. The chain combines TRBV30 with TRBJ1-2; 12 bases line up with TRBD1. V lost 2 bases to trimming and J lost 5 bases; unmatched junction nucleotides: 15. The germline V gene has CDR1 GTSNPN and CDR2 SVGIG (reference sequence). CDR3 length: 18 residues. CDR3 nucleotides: TGTGCCTGGAGTTTTGGAGGGACAGGGGGCTCTGGTCGTTATGGCTACACCTTC. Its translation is CAWSFGGTGGSGRYGYTF.

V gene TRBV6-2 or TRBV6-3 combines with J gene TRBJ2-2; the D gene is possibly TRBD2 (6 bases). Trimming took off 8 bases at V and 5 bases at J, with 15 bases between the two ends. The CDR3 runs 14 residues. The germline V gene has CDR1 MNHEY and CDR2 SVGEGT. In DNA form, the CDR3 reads TGTGCCAGCTGCGGGGCAGCATCAACCGGGGAGCTGTTTTTT. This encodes CASCGAASTGELFF.

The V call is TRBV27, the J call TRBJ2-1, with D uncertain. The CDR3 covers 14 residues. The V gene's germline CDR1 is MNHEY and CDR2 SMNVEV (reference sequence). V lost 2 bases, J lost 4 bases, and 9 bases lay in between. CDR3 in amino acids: CASSLTQVYNEQFF. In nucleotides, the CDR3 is TGTGCCAGCAGTTTAACGCAGGTATACAATGAGCAGTTCTTC.

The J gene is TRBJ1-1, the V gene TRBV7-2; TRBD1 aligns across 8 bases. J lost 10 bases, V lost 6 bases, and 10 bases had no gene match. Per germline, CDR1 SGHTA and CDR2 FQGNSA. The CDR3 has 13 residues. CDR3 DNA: TGTGCCAGCAGTTTGGACAGGGTCGGTGGAGCTTTCTTT. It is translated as CASSLDRVGGAFF.

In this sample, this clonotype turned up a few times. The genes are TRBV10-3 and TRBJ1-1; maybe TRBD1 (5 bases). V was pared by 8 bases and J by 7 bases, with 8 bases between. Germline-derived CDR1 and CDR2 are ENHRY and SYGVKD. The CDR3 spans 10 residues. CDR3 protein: CAIGRDEAFF. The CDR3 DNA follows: TGTGCCATCGGCAGGGATGAAGCTTTCTTT.

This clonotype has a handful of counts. CDR3: CSVNRDSTNYGYTF. DNA of the CDR3: TGCAGCGTTAACCGGGACAGTACTAACTATGGCTACACCTTC. The V and J genes are TRBV29-1 and TRBJ1-2; 7 positions agree with TRBD1. This CDR3 is built from 14 residues. Germline assignment: CDR1 SQVTM and CDR2 ANQGSEA. With V trimmed by 5 bases and J by 0 bases, 6 bases remained unmatched.

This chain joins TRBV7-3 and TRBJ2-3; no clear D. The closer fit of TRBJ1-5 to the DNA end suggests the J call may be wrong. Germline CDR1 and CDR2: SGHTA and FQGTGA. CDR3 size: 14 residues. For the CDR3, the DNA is TGTGCCAGCAGCTTGACGGAGGGCACAGATACGCAGCATTTT. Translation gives CASSLTEGTDTQHF.

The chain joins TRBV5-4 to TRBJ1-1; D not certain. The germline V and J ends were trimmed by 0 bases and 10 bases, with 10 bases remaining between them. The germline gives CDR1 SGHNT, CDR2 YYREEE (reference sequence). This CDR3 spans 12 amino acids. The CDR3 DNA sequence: TGTGCCAGCAGCTTGGATCGGGGAACAGCTTTCTTT. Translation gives CASSLDRGTAFF. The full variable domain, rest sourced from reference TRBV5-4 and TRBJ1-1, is ETGVTQSPTHLIKTRGQQVTLRCSSQSGHNTVSWYQQALGQGPQFIFQYYREEENGRGNFPPRFSGLQFPNYSSELNVNALELDDSALYLCASSLDRGTAFFGQGTRLTVV.

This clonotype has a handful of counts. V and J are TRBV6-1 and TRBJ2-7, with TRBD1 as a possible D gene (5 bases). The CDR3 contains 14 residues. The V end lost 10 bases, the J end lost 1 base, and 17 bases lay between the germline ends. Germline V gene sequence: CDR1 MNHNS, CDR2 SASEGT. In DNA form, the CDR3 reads TGTGCCACCCATCCAAGGGGTGTTTCCTACGAGCAGTACTTC. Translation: CATHPRGVSYEQYF.

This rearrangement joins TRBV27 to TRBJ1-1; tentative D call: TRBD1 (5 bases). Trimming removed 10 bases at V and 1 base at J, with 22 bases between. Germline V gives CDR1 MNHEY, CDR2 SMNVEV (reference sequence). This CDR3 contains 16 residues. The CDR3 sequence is CATSTGQGGWNTEAFF. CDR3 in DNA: TGTGCCACCTCAACGGGGCAGGGAGGTTGGAACACTGAAGCTTTCTTT.